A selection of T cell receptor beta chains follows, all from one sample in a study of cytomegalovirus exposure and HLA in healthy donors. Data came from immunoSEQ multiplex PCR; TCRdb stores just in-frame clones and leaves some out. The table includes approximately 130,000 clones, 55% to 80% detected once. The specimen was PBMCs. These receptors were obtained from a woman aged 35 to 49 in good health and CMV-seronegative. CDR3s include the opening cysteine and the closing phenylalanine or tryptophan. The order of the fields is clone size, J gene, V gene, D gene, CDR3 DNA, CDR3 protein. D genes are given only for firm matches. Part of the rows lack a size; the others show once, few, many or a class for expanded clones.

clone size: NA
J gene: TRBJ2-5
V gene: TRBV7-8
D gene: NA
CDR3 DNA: TGTGCCAGCAGCTTAGAACCGATGTGGCTAGCCCAGTACTTC
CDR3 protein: CASSLEPMWLAQYF

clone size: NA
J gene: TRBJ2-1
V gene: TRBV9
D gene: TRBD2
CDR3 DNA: TGTGCCAGCAGCGTGCGGGGGGATTCCTACAATGAGCAGTTCTTC
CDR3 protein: CASSVRGDSYNEQFF

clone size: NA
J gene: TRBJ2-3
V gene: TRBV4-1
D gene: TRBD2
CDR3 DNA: TGCGCCAGCAGCCCCCCGGGACTAACCCCAGATACGCAGTATTTT
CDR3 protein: CASSPPGLTPDTQYF

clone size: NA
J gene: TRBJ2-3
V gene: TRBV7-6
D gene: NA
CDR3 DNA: TGTGCCAGCAGCCTGCTAGAGGATACGCAGTATTTT
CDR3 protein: CASSLLEDTQYF

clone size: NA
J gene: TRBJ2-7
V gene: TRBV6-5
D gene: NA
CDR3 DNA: TGTGCCAGCAGGCCGCTCACGGGGGGCGCCGGCGAGCAGTACTTC
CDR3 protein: CASRPLTGGAGEQYF

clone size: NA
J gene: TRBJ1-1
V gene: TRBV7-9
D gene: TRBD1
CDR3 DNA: TGTGCCAGCAGCTTAGGACCCGGGACAGGCAACACTGAAGCTTTCTTT
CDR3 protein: CASSLGPGTGNTEAFF

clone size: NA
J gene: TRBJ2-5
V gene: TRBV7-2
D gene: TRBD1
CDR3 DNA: TGTGCCAGCAGCTCTGGACAGGGCAATAGAGAGACCCAGTACTTC
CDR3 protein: CASSSGQGNRETQYF

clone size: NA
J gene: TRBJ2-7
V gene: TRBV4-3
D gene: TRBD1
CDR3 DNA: TGCGCCAGCAGCCCAAACAGGGGACCTACCTACGAGCAGTACTTC
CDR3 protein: CASSPNRGPTYEQYF

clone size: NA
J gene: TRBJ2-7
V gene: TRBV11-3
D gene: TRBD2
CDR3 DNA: TGTGCCAGCCATTTTGGACTAGCGGGGGGGCCCTACGAGCAGTACTTC
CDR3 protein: CASHFGLAGGPYEQYF

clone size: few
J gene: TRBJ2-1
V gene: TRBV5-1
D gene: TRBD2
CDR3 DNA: TGCGCCAGCAGTCGAGCGGGGGGGCGGGATGAGCAGTTCTTC
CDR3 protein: CASSRAGGRDEQFF

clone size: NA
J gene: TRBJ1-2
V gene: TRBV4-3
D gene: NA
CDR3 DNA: TGCGCCAGCAGCCAAGTTCGAGGGATCTATGGCTACACCTTC
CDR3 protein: CASSQVRGIYGYTF

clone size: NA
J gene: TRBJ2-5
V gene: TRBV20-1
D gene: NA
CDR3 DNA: TGCAGTGCTAGGGGACTCGGGACCCCGTACTTC
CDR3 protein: CSARGLGTPYF

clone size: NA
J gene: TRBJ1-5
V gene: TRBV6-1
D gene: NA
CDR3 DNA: TGTGCCAGCAGTGACTTCAGACAGCCCCAGCATTTT
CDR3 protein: CASSDFRQPQHF

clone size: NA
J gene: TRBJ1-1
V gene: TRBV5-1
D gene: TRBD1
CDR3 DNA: TGCGCCAGCACCCGGTTGCCAGGGGGCAGGGGGACTGAAGCTTTCTTT
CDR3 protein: CASTRLPGGRGTEAFF

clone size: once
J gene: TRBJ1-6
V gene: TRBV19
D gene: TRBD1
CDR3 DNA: TGTGCCAGTAGTATCCCCGGGACAGGGTTTTCACCCCTCCACTTT
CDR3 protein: CASSIPGTGFSPLHF

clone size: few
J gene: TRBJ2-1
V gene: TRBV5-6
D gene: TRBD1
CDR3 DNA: TGTGCCAGCAGCTTGCGGGACAGGGACTACAATGAGCAGTTCTTC
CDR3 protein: CASSLRDRDYNEQFF

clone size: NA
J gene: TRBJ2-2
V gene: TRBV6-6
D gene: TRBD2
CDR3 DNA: TGTGCCACCCTTACTCTAGCGGGGGGGCCCGGGGAGCTGTTTTTT
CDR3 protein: CATLTLAGGPGELFF

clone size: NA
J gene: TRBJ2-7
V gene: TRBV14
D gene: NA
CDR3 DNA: TGTGCCAGCAGCCAAAGGGGGTGGCTCTCCTACGAGCAGTACTTC
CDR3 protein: CASSQRGWLSYEQYF

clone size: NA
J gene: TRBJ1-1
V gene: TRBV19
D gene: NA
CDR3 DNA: TGTGCCAGTAGTCCCCACGGGTCCGGGGGGCTGAACACTGAAGCTTTCTTT
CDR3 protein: CASSPHGSGGLNTEAFF

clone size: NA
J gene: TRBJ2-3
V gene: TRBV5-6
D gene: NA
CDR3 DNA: TGTGCCAGCAGCTTGCTGGCAGGGCGCCCAGATACGCAGTATTTT
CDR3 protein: CASSLLAGRPDTQYF

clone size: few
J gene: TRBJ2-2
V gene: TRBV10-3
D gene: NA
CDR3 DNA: TGTGCCATTAGGGGTCTGAACACCGGGGAGCTGTTTTTT
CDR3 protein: CAIRGLNTGELFF

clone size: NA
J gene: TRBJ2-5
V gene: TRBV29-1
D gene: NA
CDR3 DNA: TGCAGCGTTGAAACACAGGCCCAAGAGACCCAGTACTTC
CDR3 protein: CSVETQAQETQYF

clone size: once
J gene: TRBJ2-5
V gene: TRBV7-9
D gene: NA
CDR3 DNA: TGTGCCAGCAGCTTAGAGACAGGCGGAGAGACCCAGTACTTC
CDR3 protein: CASSLETGGETQYF

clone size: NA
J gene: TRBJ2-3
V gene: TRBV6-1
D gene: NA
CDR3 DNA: TGTGCCAGCAGTATCGGGACAAGTGGTTCAGATACGCAGTATTTT
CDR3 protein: CASSIGTSGSDTQYF

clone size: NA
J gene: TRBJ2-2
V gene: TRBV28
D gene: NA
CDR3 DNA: TGTGCCAGCAGTTTCAGCACCGGGGAGCTGTTTTTT
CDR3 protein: CASSFSTGELFF

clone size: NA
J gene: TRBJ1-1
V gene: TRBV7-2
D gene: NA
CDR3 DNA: TGTGCCAGCAGCTTAATCCCAGGGAGGACTGAAGCTTTCTTT
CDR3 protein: CASSLIPGRTEAFF

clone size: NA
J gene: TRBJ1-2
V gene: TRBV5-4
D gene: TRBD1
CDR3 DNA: TGTGCCAGCAGCCGCAGGGGGGAGAACAACTATGGCTACACCTTC
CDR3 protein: CASSRRGENNYGYTF

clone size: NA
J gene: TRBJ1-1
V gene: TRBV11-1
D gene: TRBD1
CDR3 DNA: TGTGCCAGCAGCGCGCGGGACAGGGGAAACACTGAAGCTTTCTTT
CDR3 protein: CASSARDRGNTEAFF

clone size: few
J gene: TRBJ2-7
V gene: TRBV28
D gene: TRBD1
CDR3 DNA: TGTGCCAGCAGAGCCCGGGACAGGGGCCACGAGCAGTACTTC
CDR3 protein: CASRARDRGHEQYF

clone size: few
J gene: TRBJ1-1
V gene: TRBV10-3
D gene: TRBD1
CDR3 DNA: TGTGCCATCGCAGGGGGTCCGAACACTGAAGCTTTCTTT
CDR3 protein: CAIAGGPNTEAFF

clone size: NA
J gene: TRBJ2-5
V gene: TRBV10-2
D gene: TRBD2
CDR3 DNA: TGCGCCAGCAGTGACGGGCTAGCGGGGGGGCGGAATCAAGAGACCCAGTACTTC
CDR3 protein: CASSDGLAGGRNQETQYF

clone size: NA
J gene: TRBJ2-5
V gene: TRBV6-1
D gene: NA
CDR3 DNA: TGTGCCAGCACCTCCTTGGGGGGGGCGGAAGAGACCCAGTACTTC
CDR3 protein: CASTSLGGAEETQYF